This T cell receptor (beta chain) was sequenced in a study of T cells after yellow fever vaccination. Turning to the study itself: Preparing low-cell-number fractions relied on SMART-Seq v4 Ultra Low Input.

In making TCR cDNA, 5'RACE template switching added a universal primer site and UMIs to it. TCRdb processed the 5' RACE reads anew with MiXCR; each CDR3 protein has one entry. The profile covers around 250,000 distinct CDR3 sequences, with 6.9% appearing a single time and over 0.65% taken by the ten largest. Ten or more counts support this clonotype. As yet, its antigen is unknown. The CDR3 sequence is 18 residues long. J gave up 2 bases and V 3 bases, and 15 bases lay outside the gene matches. Germline assignment: CDR1 MNHEY and CDR2 SMNVEV (reference sequence). Study-level results: Weaker, the secondary response peaked sooner, at day 5 versus 15.

The rearrangement uses TRBV27 and TRBJ2-7, with 8 bases aligning to TRBD2. The sequenced sample was CD4+ T cells sorted from PBMCs, obtained 15 days after the yellow fever booster vaccination. The TCR sequence derives from a man aged 25-45 years who received the YFV17D yellow fever vaccine. For the CDR3, the DNA is TGTGCCAGCAGTTTGCGGGGGGCCTCCCTCCCCCCTACCTACGAGCAGTACTTC. This translates into CASSLRGASLPPTYEQYF.